Shown below are 16 T cell receptor beta chains from a single sample sequenced in a study of T cell responses to AZD1222 COVID-19 vaccine. Assay: immunoSEQ multiplex PCR; the TCRdb copy retains only in-frame clones and omits some. The table records about 130,000 clones, approximately 85% of them present only once. The sample consisted of peripheral blood, taken on day 0 of MenACWY control vaccination. The receptors stem from an adult in good health.

The rearrangement uses TRBV12-3 or TRBV12-4 and TRBJ1-6, with D tentatively TRBD1 (5 bases). The V gene lost 0 bases and the J gene lost 11 bases, with 8 bases spanning the gap. The CDR3 runs 13 residues. In DNA form, the CDR3 reads TGTGCCAGCAGTTTAGCCAGGGTTACACCCCTCCACTTT. Translation: CASSLARVTPLHF.

As for this clone: The sample carries other DNA sequences with the same CDR3. The chain links TRBV3-1 (or the pseudogene TRBV3-2) to TRBJ1-6; D is perhaps TRBD1 (6 bases). This CDR3 has 14 amino acids. Germline CDR1 reads LGHDT; CDR2 reads YNNKEL (reference sequence). V lost 3 bases and J lost 6, with 9 bases in between. Written as DNA, the CDR3 is TGTGCCAGCAGCCAGGCAGGGGCTAATTCACCCCTCCACTTT. This translates into CASSQAGANSPLHF.

J is TRBJ2-2 and V is TRBV24-1; 11 bases fit TRBD1. CDR1 KGHDR and CDR2 SFDVKD come from the germline V gene. The CDR3 is made up of 17 amino acids. The V and J ends lost 3 bases and 4 bases, in that order; junction bases with no gene match: 6. The CDR3 protein is CATSDPQGTGGTGELFF. As DNA, the CDR3 is TGTGCCACCAGTGATCCGCAGGGGACAGGGGGCACCGGGGAGCTGTTTTTT.

Only a few counts were recorded for this clone. Here the CDR3 DNA reads TGTGCCAGCACCCGAGCTGAGGAGGGAGGCTACACCTTC. Its translation is CASTRAEEGGYTF. V and J are TRBV5-6 and TRBJ1-2; no clear D. The V gene lost 6 bases and the J gene lost 8 bases, with 17 bases spanning the gap. Germline lookup yields CDR1 SGHDT and CDR2 YYEEEE. The length of the CDR3 is 13 residues.

This clone was seen a single time. This chain uses TRBV3-1 (or the pseudogene TRBV3-2) with TRBJ1-4, with a weak D call TRBD1 (6 bases). The germline V gene has CDR1 LGHDT and CDR2 YNNKEL (reference sequence). The CDR3 is made up of 14 amino acids. Trimming removed 4 bases from V and 7 bases from J, with 13 bases in between. The CDR3 loop is CASSPQEGGEKLFF. CDR3 DNA sequence: TGTGCCAGCAGCCCCCAGGAGGGGGGTGAAAAACTGTTTTTT.

V is TRBV9 and J is TRBJ2-2; TRBD1 or TRBD2 may be the D gene (5 bases each). V was cut by 0 bases and J by 4 bases, with 10 bases left in between. The CDR3 covers 15 residues. CDR1 and CDR2 (germline): SGDLS, YYNGEE. The CDR3 region has the DNA TGTGCCAGCAGCGTAGCGCAGGGAGCCACCGGGGAGCTGTTTTTT. This translates into CASSVAQGATGELFF.

V is TRBV11-3 and J is TRBJ1-4; D is ambiguous. There are 13 residues in the CDR3. Germline V gives CDR1 SGHNT, CDR2 YENEEA. V was cut by 5 bases and J by 8 bases, with 12 bases left in between. The CDR3 is CASSLRSGEKLFF. The CDR3 region has the DNA TGTGCCAGCAGCCTCCGGAGTGGCGAAAAACTGTTTTTT.

V usage is TRBV6-5 and J usage is TRBJ1-1; D gene ambiguous. The CDR3 spans 13 residues. CDR1 is MNHEY and CDR2 is SVGAGI in the germline V gene. V was shortened by 0 bases and J by 3 bases, with 5 bases between the two germline ends. CDR3 sequence reads: CASSYSTYTEAFF. In DNA form, the CDR3 reads TGTGCCAGCAGTTACTCTACGTACACTGAAGCTTTCTTT.

This rearrangement joins TRBV30 to TRBJ2-1; the D is unclear. The germline V gene has CDR1 GTSNPN and CDR2 SVGIG (reference sequence). The CDR3 is 10 amino acids. The V and J ends lost 1 base and 7 bases respectively, with 2 bases between them. The CDR3 here is CAWSANEQFF. CDR3 DNA sequence: TGTGCCTGGAGTGCGAATGAGCAGTTCTTC. Complete variable domain (other parts from reference TRBV30 and TRBJ2-1): SQTIHQWPATLVQPVGSPLSLECTVEGTSNPNLYWYRQAAGRGLQLLFYSVGIGQISSEVPQNLSASRPQDRQFILSSKKLLLSDSGFYLCAWSANEQFFGPGTRLTVL.

V gene TRBV18 combines with J gene TRBJ2-3; 8 bases are a match to TRBD2. Losses at the gene ends were 1 base for V and 0 bases for J; bases not matched to a gene: 6. Per the germline V gene, CDR1 is KGHSH and CDR2 is LQKENI. The CDR3 contains 17 residues. The CDR3 nucleotides are TGTGCCAGCTCACCACTCATAGCGGGGACTAGCACAGATACGCAGTATTTT. It encodes CASSPLIAGTSTDTQYF. Together with reference TRBV18 and TRBJ2-3, the CDR3 gives the full variable domain: NAGVMQNPRHLVRRRGQEARLRCSPMKGHSHVYWYRQLPEEGLKFMVYLQKENIIDESGMPKERFSAEFPKEGPSILRIQQVVRGDSAAYFCASSPLIAGTSTDTQYFGPGTRLTVL.

The rearrangement joins TRBV27 to TRBJ2-1, with D uncertain. Trimming cost V 3 bases and J 4 bases, with 7 bases left between them. Germline CDR1 and CDR2: MNHEY and SMNVEV (reference sequence). The CDR3 has 13 residues. The CDR3 nucleotides are TGTGCCAGCAGTTTCAGAACTTACAATGAGCAGTTCTTC. It codes for CASSFRTYNEQFF.

V gene TRBV25-1 combines with J gene TRBJ2-7; 8 nucleotides agree with TRBD1. This CDR3 region has 15 residues. The germline V gene encodes CDR1 MGHDK and CDR2 SYGVNS. V lost 3 bases to trimming and J lost 4 bases; unmatched junction nucleotides: 8. CDR3 DNA sequence: TGTGCCAGCAGTGAGGTCGGGACAGGTGTTTACGAGCAGTACTTC. Protein: CASSEVGTGVYEQYF.

The CDR3 bases are TGTGCCAGCAGCTCTAACTACGAGCAGTACTTC. Amino acid sequence: CASSSNYEQYF. This sequence joins TRBV2 and TRBJ2-7; no definite D call. Trimming shortened V by 6 bases and J by 3 bases, and 6 bases separated the two germline ends. Germline lookup yields CDR1 SNHLY and CDR2 FYNNEI. This CDR3 spans 11 amino acids. Using reference TRBV2 and TRBJ2-7 for the parts outside the CDR3, the full variable domain is EPEVTQTPSHQVTQMGQEVILRCVPISNHLYFYWYRQILGQKVEFLVSFYNNEISEKSEIFDDQFSVERPDGSNFTLKIRSTKLEDSAMYFCASSSNYEQYFGPGTRLTVT.

On this clone: This sample includes further DNA sequences coding for the same CDR3. CDR3 DNA sequence: TGCGCCAGCAGCTTGGTTGGGACATACGAGCAGTACTTC. Its translation is CASSLVGTYEQYF. This chain connects TRBV5-1 to TRBJ2-7; perhaps TRBD1 as D (6 bases). V lost 0 bases, J lost 4 bases, and 8 bases lay in between. CDR3 size: 13 residues. Germline lookup yields CDR1 SGHRS and CDR2 YFSETQ.

This rearrangement joins TRBV19 to TRBJ1-2; TRBD1 is a possible D gene (5 bases). The CDR3 has 13 residues. Per germline, CDR1 LNHDA and CDR2 SQIVND (reference sequence). V was shortened by 8 bases and J by 0 bases, with 10 bases between the two germline ends. The DNA of the CDR3 is TGTGCCAGTCTCCGGGGACCTAACTATGGCTACACCTTC. This encodes CASLRGPNYGYTF. Variable domain in full (rest from reference TRBV19 and TRBJ1-2): DGGITQSPKYLFRKEGQNVTLSCEQNLNHDAMYWYRQDPGQGLRLIYYSQIVNDFQKGDIAEGYSVSREKKESFPLTVTSAQKNPTAFYLCASLRGPNYGYTFGSGTRLTVV.

This chain joins TRBV6-2 or TRBV6-3 and TRBJ2-2; TRBD1 agrees at 7 bases. The CDR3 sequence is 16 residues long. J was trimmed by 5 bases and V by 6 bases; bases with no gene match: 12. Germline V gene data show CDR1 as MNHEY and CDR2 as SVGEGT. CDR3 sequence: CASSPRTGVHTGELFF. DNA for the CDR3: TGTGCCAGCAGCCCTCGGACAGGAGTGCATACCGGGGAGCTGTTTTTT.